This TCR beta chain originates from a study of T cell responses to AZD1222 COVID-19 vaccine. The overall study: The study pooled second doses at about 4 or about 12 weeks. Findings and caveats of the study: Spike-wide coverage was observed for vaccine-associated CD4 TCRs, with dominant responses at 160-218 and 743-854. Clonal diversity was possibly underestimated; the donors were predominantly white British and more often female. Among those given AZD1222, only five or six were seropositive at baseline.

In the case of this clone: What it recognizes is unknown.

The repertoire was sequenced with immunoSEQ multiplex PCR; TCRdb's copy has only in-frame clones and lacks some. The table lists 100,000 to 150,000 clones, approximately 88% of them singletons, with 7.5% to 8% in the top ten. J lost 0 bases, V lost 2 bases, and 7 bases had no gene match. The germline CDR1 and CDR2 sequences are SEHNR and FQNEAQ (reference sequence). The CDR3 length is 17 residues. Material: peripheral blood, obtained on day 0 of AZD1222 vaccination. The rearrangement joins TRBV7-9 to TRBJ1-5, with 7 bases aligning to TRBD1. This receptor was identified in an adult in good health. The CDR3 here is CASSLRAGGGSNQPQHF. In DNA form, the CDR3 reads TGTGCCAGCAGCTTACGGGCAGGGGGTGGTAGCAATCAGCCCCAGCATTTT. Full variable domain (rest looked up from reference TRBV7-9 and TRBJ1-5): DTGVSQNPRHKITKRGQNVTFRCDPISEHNRLYWYRQTLGQGPEFLTYFQNEAQLEKSRLLSDRFSAERPKGSFSTLEIQRTEQGDSAMYLCASSLRAGGGSNQPQHFGDGTRLSIL.